This is a list of T cell receptor beta chains from one sample in a study of cytomegalovirus exposure and HLA in healthy donors. Clones were read by immunoSEQ multiplex PCR, and TCRdb kept only the in-frame ones, dropping some. The data contain 150,000 to 200,000 clones, roughly four fifths of them singletons. The sequenced material came from PBMCs. The source of these receptors is a woman between 50 and 59 years old in good health and CMV-seropositive. Both conserved end residues are part of each CDR3. Fields, in order: J gene, D gene, V gene, clone size, CDR3 DNA, CDR3 protein. A D gene is named only where the DNA matches it firmly. Expanded clones get a size class; other rows say once, few or many, or leave the size out.

TRBJ1-2 TRBD1 TRBV7-9 . TGTGCCAGCAGCCCGAGGACAGGAGATGGCTACACCTTC CASSPRTGDGYTF
TRBJ2-7 TRBD2 TRBV7-2 . TGTGCCAGCAGCTTAACTAGCGGGAACTACGAGCAGTACTTC CASSLTSGNYEQYF
TRBJ1-2 . TRBV4-1 . TGCGCCAGCAGCCAAGCGGGAGTCTATGGCTACACCTTC CASSQAGVYGYTF
TRBJ1-2 TRBD1 TRBV27 . TGTGCCAGCAGTTTATGGTCGGGACAGGGCATGTATGGCTACACCTTC CASSLWSGQGMYGYTF
TRBJ1-4 . TRBV12-5 . TGTGCTAGTGGTTTGGGGCACGAGGAACTGTTTTTT CASGLGHEELFF
TRBJ2-1 TRBD2 TRBV7-8 . TGTGCCAGCAGCTTAGTTGGGGGGGGTTACAATGAGCAGTTCTTC CASSLVGGGYNEQFF
TRBJ2-7 TRBD2 TRBV10-3 . TGTGCCATCAGGACTAGCGGGGGGGCCAACGAGCAGTACTTC CAIRTSGGANEQYF
TRBJ1-2 . TRBV4-2 . TGTGCCAGCAGCCAAGAGACAGCTAGCTATGGCTACACCTTC CASSQETASYGYTF
TRBJ2-5 TRBD1 TRBV6-6 few TGTGCCAGCAGTTACCCGGGACAGGGGAGCGAGACCCAGTACTTC CASSYPGQGSETQYF
TRBJ2-3 TRBD2 TRBV7-8 . TGTGCCAGCAGCCCGGGGGGGGGAACGCAGTATTTT CASSPGGGTQYF
TRBJ2-5 TRBD2 TRBV5-1 . TGCGCCAGCAGCAAATCCGGGACTAGCGAAGAGACCCAGTACTTC CASSKSGTSEETQYF
TRBJ2-5 TRBD2 TRBV7-2 few TGTGCCAGCAGCTTTAGCGGGGACCCCGTCGGAGAGACCCAGTACTTC CASSFSGDPVGETQYF
TRBJ1-1 . TRBV5-4 . TGTGCCAGCAGCCCGAGGGCAGCGAACACTGAAGCTTTCTTT CASSPRAANTEAFF
TRBJ1-6 . TRBV5-6 . TGTGCCAGCAGCTTGGTACACGGAGGGTCACCCCTCCACTTT CASSLVHGGSPLHF
TRBJ1-3 . TRBV5-6 . TGTGCCAGCAGCTACGGGTCTGGAAACACCATATATTTT CASSYGSGNTIYF
TRBJ2-7 TRBD1 TRBV6-5 . TGTGCCAGCGGGACAGGGGGCTCCTACGAGCAGTACTTC CASGTGGSYEQYF
TRBJ1-1 TRBD1 TRBV9 . TGTGCCAGCAGCGCCTCGCAGGGGGTGCGCTTCCGTGACACTGAAGCTTTCTTT CASSASQGVRFRDTEAFF
TRBJ2-7 TRBD2 TRBV6-5 . TGTGCCAGCAGCGCCGACCTAGCGGACTCCTACGAGCAGTACTTC CASSADLADSYEQYF
TRBJ1-6 . TRBV6-5 . TGTGCCAGCAGAACAGGGCTCGGGTCACCCCTCCACTTT CASRTGLGSPLHF
TRBJ1-1 . TRBV6-1 . TGTGCCAGCACCGAAGGAGGCGTCCGTGAAGCTTTCTTT CASTEGGVREAFF
TRBJ1-1 . TRBV29-1 few TGCAGCGCCCTACAGGGTTCTTCTAACACTGAAGCTTTCTTT CSALQGSSNTEAFF
TRBJ1-1 . TRBV6-1 . TGTGCCAGCCGGGAGGCTCCGAACACTGAAGCTTTCTTT CASREAPNTEAFF
TRBJ1-2 . TRBV5-1 . TGCGCCAGCAGCGCACTGACGGGAGGCTATGGCTACACCTTC CASSALTGGYGYTF
TRBJ1-5 . TRBV2 . TGTGCCAGCCGGGATAGCAATCAGCCCCAGCATTTT CASRDSNQPQHF
TRBJ1-3 TRBD1 TRBV7-9 . TGTGCCAGCAGCCCTAGGGACAGGGAAAGGGCTTCGCTTGGAAACACCATATATTTT CASSPRDRERASLGNTIYF
TRBJ1-5 . TRBV21-1 . TGTGCCAGCAGCAAACCCTACCCAGGGAAGTACAGCAATCAGCCCCAGCATTTT CASSKPYPGKYSNQPQHF
TRBJ2-7 . TRBV7-9 . TGTGCCAGCAGCGGATGGGGGCGCAGGGTTGACCAGTACTTC CASSGWGRRVDQYF